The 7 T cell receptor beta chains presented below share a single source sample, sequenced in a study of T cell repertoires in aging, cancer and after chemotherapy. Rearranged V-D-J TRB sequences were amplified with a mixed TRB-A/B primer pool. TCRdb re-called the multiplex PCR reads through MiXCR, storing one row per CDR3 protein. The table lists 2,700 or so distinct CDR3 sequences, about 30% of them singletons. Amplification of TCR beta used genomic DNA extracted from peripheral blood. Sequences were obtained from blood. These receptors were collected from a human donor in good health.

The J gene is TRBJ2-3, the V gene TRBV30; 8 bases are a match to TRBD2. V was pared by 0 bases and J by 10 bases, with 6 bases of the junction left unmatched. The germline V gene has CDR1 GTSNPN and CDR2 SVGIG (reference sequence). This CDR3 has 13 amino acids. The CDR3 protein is CAWSVPGGVPQYF. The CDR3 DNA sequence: TGTGCCTGGAGTGTACCGGGAGGGGTTCCGCAGTATTTT.

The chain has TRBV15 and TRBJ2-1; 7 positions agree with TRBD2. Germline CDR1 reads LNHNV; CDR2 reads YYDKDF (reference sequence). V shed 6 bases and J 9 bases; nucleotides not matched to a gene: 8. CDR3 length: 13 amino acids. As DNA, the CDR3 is TGTGCCACCAGGGGGGAGGGCCCGCGTGAGCAGTTCTTC. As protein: CATRGEGPREQFF.

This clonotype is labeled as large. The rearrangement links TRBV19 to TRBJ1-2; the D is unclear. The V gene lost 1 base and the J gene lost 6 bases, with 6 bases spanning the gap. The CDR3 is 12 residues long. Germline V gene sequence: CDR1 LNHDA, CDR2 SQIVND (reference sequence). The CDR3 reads CASSIARDGYTF. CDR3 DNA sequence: TGTGCCAGTAGTATAGCGCGGGATGGCTACACCTTC.

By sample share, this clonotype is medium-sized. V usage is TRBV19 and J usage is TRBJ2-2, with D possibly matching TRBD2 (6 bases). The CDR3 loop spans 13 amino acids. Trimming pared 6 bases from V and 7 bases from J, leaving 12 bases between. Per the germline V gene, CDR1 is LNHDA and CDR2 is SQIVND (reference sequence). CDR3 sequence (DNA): TGTGCCAGTAGGGAGGGTGGTTACGGGGAGCTGTTTTTT. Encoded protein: CASREGGYGELFF.

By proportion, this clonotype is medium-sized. The CDR3 reads CATSRDGRDGGYTF. CDR3 coding DNA: TGTGCCACCAGCAGAGACGGCAGGGATGGCGGCTACACCTTC. The rearrangement joins TRBV15 to TRBJ1-2, with D tentatively TRBD1 (5 bases). The CDR3 covers 14 residues. CDR1 LNHNV and CDR2 YYDKDF come from the germline V gene (reference sequence). Deletions cut 0 bases from V and 8 bases from J, with 13 bases between.

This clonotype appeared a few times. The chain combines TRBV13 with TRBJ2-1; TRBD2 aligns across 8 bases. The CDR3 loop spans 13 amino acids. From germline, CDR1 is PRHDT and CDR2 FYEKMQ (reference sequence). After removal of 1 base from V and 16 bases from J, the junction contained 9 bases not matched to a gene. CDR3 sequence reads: CASSLEGSGIHFF. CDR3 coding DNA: TGTGCCAGCAGCTTAGAGGGTAGCGGGATCCATTTCTTC.

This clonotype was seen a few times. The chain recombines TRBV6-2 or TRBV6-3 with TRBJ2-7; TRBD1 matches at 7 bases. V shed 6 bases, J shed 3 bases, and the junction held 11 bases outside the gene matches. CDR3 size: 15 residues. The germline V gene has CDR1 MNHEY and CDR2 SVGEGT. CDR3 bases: TGTGCCAGCAGCTTAAAACGGACAGGATTCTACGAGCAGTACTTC. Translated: CASSLKRTGFYEQYF.